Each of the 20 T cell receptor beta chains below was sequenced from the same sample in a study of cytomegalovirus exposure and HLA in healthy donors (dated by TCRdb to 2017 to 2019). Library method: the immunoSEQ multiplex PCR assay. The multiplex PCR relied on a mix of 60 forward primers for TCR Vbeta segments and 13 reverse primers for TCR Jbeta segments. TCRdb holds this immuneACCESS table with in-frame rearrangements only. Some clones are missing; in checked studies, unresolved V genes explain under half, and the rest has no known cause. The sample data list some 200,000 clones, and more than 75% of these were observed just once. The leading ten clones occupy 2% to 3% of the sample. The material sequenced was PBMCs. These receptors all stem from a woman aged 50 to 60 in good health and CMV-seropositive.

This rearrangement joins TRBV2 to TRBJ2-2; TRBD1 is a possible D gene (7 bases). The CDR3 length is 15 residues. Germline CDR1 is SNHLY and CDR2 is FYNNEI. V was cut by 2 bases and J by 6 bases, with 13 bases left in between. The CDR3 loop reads CASSESGGSSGELFF. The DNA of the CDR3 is TGTGCCAGCAGTGAATCAGGGGGGTCTTCCGGGGAGCTGTTTTTT.

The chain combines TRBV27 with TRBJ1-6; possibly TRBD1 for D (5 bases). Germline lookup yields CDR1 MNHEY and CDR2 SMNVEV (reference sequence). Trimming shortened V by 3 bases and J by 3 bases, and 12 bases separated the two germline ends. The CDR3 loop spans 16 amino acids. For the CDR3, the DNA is TGTGCCAGCAGTTTGGGTGACAGCCTCTATAATTCACCCCTCCACTTT. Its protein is CASSLGDSLYNSPLHF.

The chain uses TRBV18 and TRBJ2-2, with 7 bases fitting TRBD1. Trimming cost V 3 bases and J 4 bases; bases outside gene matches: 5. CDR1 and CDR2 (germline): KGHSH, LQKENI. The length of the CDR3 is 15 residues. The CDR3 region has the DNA TGTGCCAGCTCACCCGGACAGGCTATCACCGGGGAGCTGTTTTTT. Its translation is CASSPGQAITGELFF.

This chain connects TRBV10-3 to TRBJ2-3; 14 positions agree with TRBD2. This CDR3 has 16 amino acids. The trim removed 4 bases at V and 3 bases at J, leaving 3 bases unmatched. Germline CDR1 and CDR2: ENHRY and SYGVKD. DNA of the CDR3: TGTGCCATCAGTGGGGGGACTAGCGGGGGAACAGATACGCAGTATTTT. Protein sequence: CAISGGTSGGTDTQYF.

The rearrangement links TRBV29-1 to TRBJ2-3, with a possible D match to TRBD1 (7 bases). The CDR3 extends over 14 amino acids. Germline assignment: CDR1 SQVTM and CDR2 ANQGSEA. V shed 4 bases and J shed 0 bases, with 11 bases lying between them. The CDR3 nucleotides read TGCAGCGTTGGGAGGGGGCCCAGCACAGATACGCAGTATTTT. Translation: CSVGRGPSTDTQYF.

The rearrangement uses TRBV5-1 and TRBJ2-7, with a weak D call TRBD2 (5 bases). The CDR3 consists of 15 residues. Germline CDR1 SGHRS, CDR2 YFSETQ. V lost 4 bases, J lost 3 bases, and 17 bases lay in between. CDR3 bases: TGCGCCAGCAGCCTCCAAGGGCGGGTGGTCTACGAGCAGTACTTC. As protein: CASSLQGRVVYEQYF.

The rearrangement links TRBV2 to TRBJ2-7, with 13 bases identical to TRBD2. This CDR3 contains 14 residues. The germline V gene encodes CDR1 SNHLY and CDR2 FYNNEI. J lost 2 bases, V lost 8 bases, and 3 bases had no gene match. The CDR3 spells CASGGTSGTYEQYF. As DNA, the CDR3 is TGTGCCAGCGGGGGGACTAGCGGGACCTACGAGCAGTACTTC.

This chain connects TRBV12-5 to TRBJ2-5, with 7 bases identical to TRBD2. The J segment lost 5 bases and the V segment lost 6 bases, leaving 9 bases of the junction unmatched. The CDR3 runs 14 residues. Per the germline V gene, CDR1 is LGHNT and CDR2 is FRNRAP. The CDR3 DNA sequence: TGTGCTAGTGGGATAGCGGGCGGAGGGGAGACCCAGTACTTC. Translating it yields CASGIAGGGETQYF.

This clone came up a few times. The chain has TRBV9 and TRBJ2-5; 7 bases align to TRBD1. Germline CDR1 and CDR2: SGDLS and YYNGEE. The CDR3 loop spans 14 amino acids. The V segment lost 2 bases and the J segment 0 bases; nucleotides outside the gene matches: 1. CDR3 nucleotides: TGTGCCAGCAGCGTGGGACAGAACCAAGAGACCCAGTACTTC. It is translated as CASSVGQNQETQYF.

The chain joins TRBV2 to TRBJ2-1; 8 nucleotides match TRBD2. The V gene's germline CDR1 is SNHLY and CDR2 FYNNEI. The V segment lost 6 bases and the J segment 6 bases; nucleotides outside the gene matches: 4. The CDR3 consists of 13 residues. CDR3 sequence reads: CASRVGGVNEQFF. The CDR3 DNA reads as TGTGCCAGCAGAGTCGGGGGGGTCAATGAGCAGTTCTTC.

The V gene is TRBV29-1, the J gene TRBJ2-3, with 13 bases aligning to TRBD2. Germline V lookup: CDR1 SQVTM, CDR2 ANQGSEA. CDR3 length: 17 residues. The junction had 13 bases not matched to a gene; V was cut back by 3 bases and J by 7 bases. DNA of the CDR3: TGCAGCGTTGAGTCTCCTAGGTGGGGACTAGCGGGGTATACGCAGTATTTT. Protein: CSVESPRWGLAGYTQYF.

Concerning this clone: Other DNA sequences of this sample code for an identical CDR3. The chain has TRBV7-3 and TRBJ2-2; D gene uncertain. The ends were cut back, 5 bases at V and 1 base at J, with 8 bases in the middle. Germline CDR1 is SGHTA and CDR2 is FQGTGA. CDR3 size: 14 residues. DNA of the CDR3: TGTGCCAGCAGCGTGAACAGGAACACCGGGGAGCTGTTTTTT. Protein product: CASSVNRNTGELFF.

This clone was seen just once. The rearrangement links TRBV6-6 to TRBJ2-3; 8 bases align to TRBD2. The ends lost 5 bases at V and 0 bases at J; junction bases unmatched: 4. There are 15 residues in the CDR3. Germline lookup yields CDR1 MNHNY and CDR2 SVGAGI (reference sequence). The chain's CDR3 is CASSPRGGSTDTQYF. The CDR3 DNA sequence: TGTGCCAGCAGTCCTCGGGGGGGGAGCACAGATACGCAGTATTTT.

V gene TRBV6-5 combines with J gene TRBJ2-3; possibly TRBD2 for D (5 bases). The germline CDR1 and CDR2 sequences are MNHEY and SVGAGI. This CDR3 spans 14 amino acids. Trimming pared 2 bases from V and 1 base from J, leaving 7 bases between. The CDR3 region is CASSYLRGTDTQYF. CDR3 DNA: TGTGCCAGCAGTTACCTGCGGGGCACAGATACGCAGTATTTT.

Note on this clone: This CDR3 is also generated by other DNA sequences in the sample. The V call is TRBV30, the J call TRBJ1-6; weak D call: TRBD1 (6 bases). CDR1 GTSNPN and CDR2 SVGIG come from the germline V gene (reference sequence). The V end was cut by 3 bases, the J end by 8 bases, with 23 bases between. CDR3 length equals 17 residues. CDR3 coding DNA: TGTGCCTGGAGACCGGGACAAGGGAAAGTGGTGTATTCACCCCTCCACTTT. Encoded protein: CAWRPGQGKVVYSPLHF.

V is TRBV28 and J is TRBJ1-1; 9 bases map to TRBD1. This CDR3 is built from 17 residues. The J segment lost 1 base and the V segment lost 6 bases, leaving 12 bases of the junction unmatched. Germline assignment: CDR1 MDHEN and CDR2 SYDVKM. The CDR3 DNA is TGTGCCAGCAGCCCCACAGGGGACAGGGAACCGAACACTGAAGCTTTCTTT. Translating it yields CASSPTGDREPNTEAFF.

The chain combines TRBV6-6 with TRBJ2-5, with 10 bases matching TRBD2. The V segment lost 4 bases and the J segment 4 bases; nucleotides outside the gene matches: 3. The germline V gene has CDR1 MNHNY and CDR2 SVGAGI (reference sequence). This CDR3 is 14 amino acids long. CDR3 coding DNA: TGTGCCAGCAGTTGGACTAGCGGCCCAGAGACCCAGTACTTC. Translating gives CASSWTSGPETQYF.

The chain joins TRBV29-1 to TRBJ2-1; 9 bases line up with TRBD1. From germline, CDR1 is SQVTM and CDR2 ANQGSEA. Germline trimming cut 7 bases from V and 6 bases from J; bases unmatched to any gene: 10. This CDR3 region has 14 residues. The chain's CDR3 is CSGGQGPVSNEQFF. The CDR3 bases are TGCAGCGGAGGACAGGGGCCCGTCAGCAATGAGCAGTTCTTC.

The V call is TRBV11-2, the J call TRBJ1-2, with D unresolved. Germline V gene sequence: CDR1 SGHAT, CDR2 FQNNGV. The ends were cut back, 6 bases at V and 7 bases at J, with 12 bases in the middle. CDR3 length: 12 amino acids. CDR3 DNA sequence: TGTGCCAGCAGTCAAAGAACAGTTGGCTACACCTTC. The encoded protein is CASSQRTVGYTF.

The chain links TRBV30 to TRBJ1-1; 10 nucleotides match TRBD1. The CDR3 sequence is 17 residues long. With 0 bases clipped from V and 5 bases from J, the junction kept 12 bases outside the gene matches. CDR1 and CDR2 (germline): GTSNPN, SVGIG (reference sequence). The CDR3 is CAWSVSKSGQGRTEAFF. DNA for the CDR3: TGTGCCTGGAGTGTAAGTAAATCGGGACAGGGGCGAACTGAAGCTTTCTTT.